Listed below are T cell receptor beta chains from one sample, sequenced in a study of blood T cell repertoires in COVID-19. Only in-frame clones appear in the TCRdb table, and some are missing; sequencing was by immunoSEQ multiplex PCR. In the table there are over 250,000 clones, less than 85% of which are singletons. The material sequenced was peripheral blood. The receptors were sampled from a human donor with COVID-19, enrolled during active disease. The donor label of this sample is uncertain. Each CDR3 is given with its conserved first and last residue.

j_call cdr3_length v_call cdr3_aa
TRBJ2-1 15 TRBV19 CASSFGLAPNNEQFF
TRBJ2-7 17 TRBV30 CAWSVALTSGRADEQYF
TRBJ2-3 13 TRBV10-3 CAISSPDSDTQYF
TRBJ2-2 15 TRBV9 CASSSGQPYTGELFF
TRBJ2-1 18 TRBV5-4 CASSLRQGLAGGYNEQFF
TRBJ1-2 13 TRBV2 CADRGPRSYGYTF
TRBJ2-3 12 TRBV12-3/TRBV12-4 CASSPVAGTQYF
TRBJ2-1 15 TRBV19 CASTSGQGSYNEQFF
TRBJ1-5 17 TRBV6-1 CASSGGQALNSNQPQHF
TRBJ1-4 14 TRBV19 CASSIDSGSEKLFF
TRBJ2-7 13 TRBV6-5 CASSWGELYEQYF
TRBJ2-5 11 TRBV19 CASSISETQYF
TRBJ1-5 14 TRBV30 CAWNRGQLNQPQHF
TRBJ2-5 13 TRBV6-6 CASSYRGSETQYF
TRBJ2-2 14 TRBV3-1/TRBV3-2 CASSQIKSTGELFF
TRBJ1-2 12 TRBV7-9 CASSLNLYGYTF
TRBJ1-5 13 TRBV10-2 CASSEQGQQPQHF
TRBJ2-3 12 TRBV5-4 CASSSGQSTQYF
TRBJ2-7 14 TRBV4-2 CASSPDSLGYEQYF
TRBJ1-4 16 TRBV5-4 CASSLVQGRKDEKLFF
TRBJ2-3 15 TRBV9 CASTRAGASTDTQYF
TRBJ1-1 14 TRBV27 CASSAGPMNTEAFF
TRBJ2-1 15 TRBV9 CASSVGTSEANEQFF
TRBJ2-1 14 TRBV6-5 CASIGTSGSNEQFF
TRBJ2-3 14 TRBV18 CASSPRPDTDTQYF
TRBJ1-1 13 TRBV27 CASSFDRGTEAFF
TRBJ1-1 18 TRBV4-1 CASSQVGSAGRLNTEAFF
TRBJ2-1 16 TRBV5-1 CASSFWGESSYNEQFF
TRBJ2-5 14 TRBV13 CASSLGLVQETQYF
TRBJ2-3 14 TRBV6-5 CASMQAAGTDTQYF
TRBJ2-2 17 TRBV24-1 CATSDLWTGGDTGELFF
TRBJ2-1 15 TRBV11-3 CASSSSSGSYNEQFF
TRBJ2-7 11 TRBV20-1 CSAPVSYEQYF
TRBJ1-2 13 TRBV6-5 CASSRGRVNGYTF
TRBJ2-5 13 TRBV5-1 CASNRDRQETQYF
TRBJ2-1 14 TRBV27 CASSSGTTYNEQFF
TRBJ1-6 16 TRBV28 CASSSPTGQGYSPLHF
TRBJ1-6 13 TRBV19 CATTQGLESPLHF
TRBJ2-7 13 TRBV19 CASSIDREYEQYF
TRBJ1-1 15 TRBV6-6 CASSTWTGLNTEAFF
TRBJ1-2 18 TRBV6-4 CASSPEGSSLLRNYGYTF
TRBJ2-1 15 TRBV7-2 CASSLALAGYNEQFF
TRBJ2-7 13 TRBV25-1 CASSELGGSEQYF
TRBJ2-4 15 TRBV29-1 CSVEEGGLAKNIQYF
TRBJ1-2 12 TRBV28 CASSRQLLGYTF
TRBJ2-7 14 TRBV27 CASSSQTSSYEQYF
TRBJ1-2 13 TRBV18 CASSPEGEGGYTF
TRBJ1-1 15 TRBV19 CASSKQRMAGTEAFF
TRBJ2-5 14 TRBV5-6 CASSTGLAQETQYF
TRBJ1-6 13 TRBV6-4 CASSPEVESPLHF
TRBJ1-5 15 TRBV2 CASSRTGVGNQPQHF
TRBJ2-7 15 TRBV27 CASRIDRDSSYEQYF
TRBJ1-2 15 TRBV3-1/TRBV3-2 CASSQDQATGGGYTF
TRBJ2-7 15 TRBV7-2 CASQVGLAGTYEQYF
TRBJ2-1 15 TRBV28 CASSQPGQGWNEQFF
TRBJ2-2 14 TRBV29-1 CSVARGLGTGELFF
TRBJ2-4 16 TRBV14 CASSQDEGGAKNIQYF